This T cell receptor (beta chain) is from a study of blood T cell repertoires in COVID-19 (dated by TCRdb to 2018 to 2021). Notes on the research overall: Collaborator samples came from the United States, Italy and Spain and covered acute and convalescent phases of COVID-19. A de-identified subject ID, COVID-19 status, age in years and sex were almost always included in the sample metadata. Samples came from the ongoing ImmuneRACE study (first 160 participants) plus 1,254 subjects from 6 global collaborators. The repertoires were released in a freely available public database intended as a resource for research on the immune response to SARS-CoV-2. Where available, HLA class I and class II types were obtained from metadata supplied by the sample provider rather than from assay-based typing. The material from the prospective study consisted of cDNA or gDNA derived from T cells, B-cell-depleted T cells, or PBMCs. The dataset comprised deeply sampled blood TCRbeta repertoires from subjects exposed to, actively infected with, or recovered from COVID-19. Paper-wide results and their limitations: Clinical and demographic metadata were provided uncurated, with the amount varying by source and participant.

Samples from volunteer blood donors who had recovered from COVID-19 were contributed by a second Seattle source. Collaborating institutions collected whole blood in K2EDTA tubes following their own protocols. For TCRbeta analysis, collaborators shipped samples as frozen whole blood, isolated PBMCs, or DNA extracted from either of those sample types. Notes on this clone: Which antigen it targets is not known. The record has no base qualities; no much larger clone is one base away.

The CDR3, cysteine through phenylalanine, is 14 amino acids long. Solely the CDR3 DNA is kept, with 42 bases framed from the first base. The germline ends are 14 bases apart after V is trimmed by 4 bases and J by 4 bases. The germline V gene encodes CDR1 SGHDN and CDR2 FVKESK. The immunoSEQ Assay, a bias-controlled multiplex PCR, was used to amplify TCRbeta CDR3 regions from genomic DNA. Per the source publication's procedure: The number of nucleated cells in each sample was estimated by amplification of reference gene primers within the assay. Sequence reads were collapsed and filtered to measure the absolute abundance of every unique TCRbeta CDR3 rearrangement. For each sample, productive Simpson clonality was calculated as the square root of Simpson's diversity index over productive rearrangements. TCRdb took this table from immuneACCESS and kept in-frame rearrangements with V and J called. Such tables lack part of the clones; where checked against another copy, unresolved V genes explain under half of the gap, and the rest is unexplained. From that table come the V and J calls and clone size; the DNA was used to work out D and trimming. Present in this sample are about 190,000 clones, 70% to 85% of which were seen just once. The top ten clones comprise about 14% of the sample.

Sequencing used peripheral blood. This TCR derives from a man over 45 who had recovered from COVID-19. In this chain, TRBV14 is recombined with TRBJ2-7; matching of 6 bases hints at TRBD1 as the D gene. The CDR3 in this case is CASSPLGGLYEQYF. The sequenced DNA is TGTGCCAGCAGCCCCCTAGGGGGATTATACGAGCAGTACTTC.